This is a list of T cell receptor beta chains from one sample in a study of cytomegalovirus exposure and HLA in healthy donors. The data were produced by immunoSEQ multiplex PCR, yet TCRdb's version contains in-frame clones alone and is incomplete. The data contain 130,000 or so clones, roughly 86% of them singletons. Sequencing was performed on PBMCs. The receptors derive from a man between 25 and 39 years old in good health and CMV-seronegative. Both conserved end residues are part of each CDR3. D genes are given only for firm matches. Part of the rows lack a size; the others show once, few, many or a class for expanded clones.

j_call: TRBJ1-4; d_call: TRBD1; clone_size: NA; v_call: TRBV28; cdr3_nt: TGTGCCAGCAGTGGGACAGGGTGGAGGGAAAAACTGTTTTTT; cdr3_aa: CASSGTGWREKLFF
j_call: TRBJ2-7; d_call: TRBD1; clone_size: NA; v_call: TRBV19; cdr3_nt: TGTGCCAGTAGTATAGTCGGGACAGGGGCCTACGAGCAGTACTTC; cdr3_aa: CASSIVGTGAYEQYF
j_call: TRBJ1-1; d_call: NA; clone_size: NA; v_call: TRBV4-2; cdr3_nt: TGTGCCAGCAGCCTCGTCCGGGTGAAAAATACTGAAGCTTTCTTT; cdr3_aa: CASSLVRVKNTEAFF
j_call: TRBJ1-5; d_call: TRBD1; clone_size: once; v_call: TRBV19; cdr3_nt: TGTGCCAGTAGGGGACAGGGGGCACATCAGCCCCAGCATTTT; cdr3_aa: CASRGQGAHQPQHF
j_call: TRBJ2-2; d_call: TRBD2; clone_size: NA; v_call: TRBV5-4; cdr3_nt: TGTGCCAGCAGCTTAGCGGGGGGAACCGGGGAGCTGTTTTTT; cdr3_aa: CASSLAGGTGELFF
j_call: TRBJ1-5; d_call: TRBD1; clone_size: NA; v_call: TRBV18; cdr3_nt: TGTGCCAGCTCACCGAGGGACAGGGGCCTCAATCAGCCCCAGCATTTT; cdr3_aa: CASSPRDRGLNQPQHF
j_call: TRBJ1-4; d_call: NA; clone_size: NA; v_call: TRBV5-1; cdr3_nt: TGCGCCAGCAGCTTGGGAGCAACCGCAACTAATGAAAAACTGTTTTTT; cdr3_aa: CASSLGATATNEKLFF
j_call: TRBJ2-7; d_call: NA; clone_size: NA; v_call: TRBV23-1; cdr3_nt: TGCGCCACCTCAGGGGACTCCTACGAGCAGTACTTC; cdr3_aa: CATSGDSYEQYF
j_call: TRBJ1-2; d_call: TRBD1; clone_size: few; v_call: TRBV11-2; cdr3_nt: TGTGCCAGCAGCCCAGGACAGGCTGTCTATGGCTACACCTTC; cdr3_aa: CASSPGQAVYGYTF
j_call: TRBJ1-4; d_call: NA; clone_size: once; v_call: TRBV6-5; cdr3_nt: TGTGCCAGCAGTCCGCAGTCGACTAATGAAAAACTGTTTTTT; cdr3_aa: CASSPQSTNEKLFF
j_call: TRBJ2-5; d_call: TRBD1; clone_size: NA; v_call: TRBV11-1; cdr3_nt: TGTGCCAGCAGCTTAGCCACCGGGACAGGGCCAGGGACCCAGTACTTC; cdr3_aa: CASSLATGTGPGTQYF
j_call: TRBJ1-4; d_call: NA; clone_size: NA; v_call: TRBV4-1; cdr3_nt: TGCGCCAGCGGAGCAACTAATGAAAAACTGTTTTTT; cdr3_aa: CASGATNEKLFF
j_call: TRBJ1-1; d_call: TRBD1; clone_size: NA; v_call: TRBV28; cdr3_nt: TGTGCCAGCAGCCCCATGGAGGGGGCGGGAACTGAAGCTTTCTTT; cdr3_aa: CASSPMEGAGTEAFF
j_call: TRBJ1-2; d_call: TRBD1; clone_size: NA; v_call: TRBV29-1; cdr3_nt: TGCAGCGTAACTCACCAGGGGGCCGGCTACACCTTC; cdr3_aa: CSVTHQGAGYTF
j_call: TRBJ1-5; d_call: TRBD1; clone_size: few; v_call: TRBV6-4; cdr3_nt: TGTGCCATTCCTTGGGGACAGGGGGCTCAGCCCCAGCATTTT; cdr3_aa: CAIPWGQGAQPQHF
j_call: TRBJ1-1; d_call: NA; clone_size: NA; v_call: TRBV7-9; cdr3_nt: TGTGCCAGCAGCGAAGGCCGGGGTGGTTGGAACACTGAAGCTTTCTTT; cdr3_aa: CASSEGRGGWNTEAFF
j_call: TRBJ2-7; d_call: TRBD1; clone_size: NA; v_call: TRBV2; cdr3_nt: TGTGCCAGCTCGGGACAGGAGACCTACGAGCAGTACTTC; cdr3_aa: CASSGQETYEQYF
j_call: TRBJ2-7; d_call: TRBD1; clone_size: NA; v_call: TRBV2; cdr3_nt: TGTGCCAGCAGTCACCCGGGGACAGAAACCTACGAGCAGTACTTC; cdr3_aa: CASSHPGTETYEQYF
j_call: TRBJ1-2; d_call: NA; clone_size: NA; v_call: TRBV6-1; cdr3_nt: TGTGCCAGCACTCGACGGGGATCTAACTATGGCTACACCTTC; cdr3_aa: CASTRRGSNYGYTF
j_call: TRBJ1-2; d_call: NA; clone_size: NA; v_call: TRBV4-2; cdr3_nt: TGTGCCAGCAGCCAGCTTCAGGATGGCTACACCTTC; cdr3_aa: CASSQLQDGYTF
j_call: TRBJ2-1; d_call: NA; clone_size: NA; v_call: TRBV6-5; cdr3_nt: TGTGCCAGCAGTTCCGCGGTTGAGCAGTTCTTC; cdr3_aa: CASSSAVEQFF
j_call: TRBJ2-1; d_call: NA; clone_size: NA; v_call: TRBV12-5; cdr3_nt: TGTGCTAGTGGGCGCGGGGGCTCTAACTACAATGAGCAGTTCTTC; cdr3_aa: CASGRGGSNYNEQFF
j_call: TRBJ1-2; d_call: NA; clone_size: few; v_call: TRBV5-4; cdr3_nt: TGTGCCACTATGCCCGGGTATGGCTATGGCTACACCTTC; cdr3_aa: CATMPGYGYGYTF
j_call: TRBJ2-1; d_call: NA; clone_size: NA; v_call: TRBV7-2; cdr3_nt: TGTGCCAGCAGCTTAGCTCTCATTTCCCATCGGGACTCAGCTAGTTACAATGAGCAGTTCTTC; cdr3_aa: CASSLALISHRDSASYNEQFF
j_call: TRBJ2-3; d_call: NA; clone_size: once; v_call: TRBV5-5; cdr3_nt: TGTGCCAGCAGTCTAGCGTCAGATACGCAGTATTTT; cdr3_aa: CASSLASDTQYF
j_call: TRBJ1-3; d_call: NA; clone_size: NA; v_call: TRBV15; cdr3_nt: TGTGCCACCAGCATAGACAGCTCTGGAAACACCATATATTTT; cdr3_aa: CATSIDSSGNTIYF
j_call: TRBJ1-1; d_call: NA; clone_size: NA; v_call: TRBV4-2; cdr3_nt: TGTGCCAGCAGCCAATCGACGACAGTGAACACTGAAGCTTTCTTT; cdr3_aa: CASSQSTTVNTEAFF
j_call: TRBJ1-1; d_call: TRBD1; clone_size: NA; v_call: TRBV6-1; cdr3_nt: TGTGCCAGCAGCTTCGGGACAGGGGGCCACACTGAAGCTTTCTTT; cdr3_aa: CASSFGTGGHTEAFF
j_call: TRBJ2-6; d_call: NA; clone_size: NA; v_call: TRBV21-1; cdr3_nt: TGTGCCAGCAGCAAGGAGGTTCGGGCTGGGGCCAACGTCCTGACTTTC; cdr3_aa: CASSKEVRAGANVLTF